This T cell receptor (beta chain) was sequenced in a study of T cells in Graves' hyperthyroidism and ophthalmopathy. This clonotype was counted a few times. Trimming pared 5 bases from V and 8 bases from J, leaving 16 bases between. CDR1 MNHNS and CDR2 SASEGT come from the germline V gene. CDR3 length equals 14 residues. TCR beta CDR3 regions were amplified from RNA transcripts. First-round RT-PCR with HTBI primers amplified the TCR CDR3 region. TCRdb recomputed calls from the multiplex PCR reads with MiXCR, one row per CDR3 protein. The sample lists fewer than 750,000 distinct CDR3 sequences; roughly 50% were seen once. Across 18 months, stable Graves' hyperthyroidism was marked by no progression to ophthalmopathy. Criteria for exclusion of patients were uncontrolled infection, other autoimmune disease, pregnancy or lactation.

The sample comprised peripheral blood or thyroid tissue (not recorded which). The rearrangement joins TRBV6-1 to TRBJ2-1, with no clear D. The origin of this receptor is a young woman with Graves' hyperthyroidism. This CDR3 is CASSYTRRTDEQFF. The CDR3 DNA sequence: TGTGCCAGCAGTTACACCCGACGAACGGATGAGCAGTTCTTC.